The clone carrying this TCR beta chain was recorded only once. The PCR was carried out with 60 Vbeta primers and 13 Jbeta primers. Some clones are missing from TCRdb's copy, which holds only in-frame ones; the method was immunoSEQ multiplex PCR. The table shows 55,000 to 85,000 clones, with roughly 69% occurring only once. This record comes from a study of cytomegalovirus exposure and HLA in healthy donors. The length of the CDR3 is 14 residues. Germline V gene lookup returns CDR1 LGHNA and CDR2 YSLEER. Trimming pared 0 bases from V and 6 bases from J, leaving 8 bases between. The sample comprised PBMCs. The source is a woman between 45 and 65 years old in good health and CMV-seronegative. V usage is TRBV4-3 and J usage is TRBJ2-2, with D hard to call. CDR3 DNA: TGCGCCAGCAGCCAAGATCTCTCCGCCGGGGAGCTGTTTTTT. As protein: CASSQDLSAGELFF.